Shown below are 28 T cell receptor beta chains from a single sample sequenced in a study of cytomegalovirus exposure and HLA in healthy donors. The primer mix had 60 Vbeta and 13 Jbeta primers. Method: immunoSEQ multiplex PCR; TCRdb's copy keeps in-frame clones and lacks some. There are 150,000 to 200,000 clones in the sample, with 6.5% held by the top ten. The specimen sequenced was PBMCs. These receptor sequences come from a man younger than 45 in good health and CMV-seronegative.

V gene TRBV2 combines with J gene TRBJ1-1; D gene ambiguous. V dropped 7 bases and J dropped 7 bases, with 7 bases sitting between them. This CDR3 has 10 amino acids. Germline lookup yields CDR1 SNHLY and CDR2 FYNNEI. The CDR3 spells CASIQREAFF. The CDR3 DNA reads TGTGCCAGCATTCAGCGTGAAGCTTTCTTT.

The chain couples TRBV30 to TRBJ1-2, with TRBD1 as a possible D gene (5 bases). This CDR3 contains 16 residues. Trimming shortened V by 8 bases and J by 0 bases, and 22 bases separated the two germline ends. In germline, CDR1 is GTSNPN, CDR2 SVGIG (reference sequence). The CDR3 reads CAGRGGPILANYGYTF. CDR3 coding DNA: TGTGCCGGCCGCGGGGGACCCATCCTAGCTAACTATGGCTACACCTTC.

V usage is TRBV19 and J usage is TRBJ1-2; D is unresolved. Germline CDR1 is LNHDA and CDR2 is SQIVND (reference sequence). The CDR3 is 15 residues long. The V end was cut by 5 bases, the J end by 8 bases, with 21 bases between. In DNA, the CDR3 is TGTGCCAGTAGTTCGGACGGGGTGGGCAGTGGGGGCTACACCTTC. Its translation is CASSSDGVGSGGYTF.

This chain connects TRBV7-6 to TRBJ2-2; tentative D call: TRBD1 (5 bases). This CDR3 has 15 residues. The ends were cut back, 0 bases at V and 7 bases at J, with 12 bases in the middle. Looked up from germline, CDR1 is SGHVS and CDR2 is FNYEAQ. Here the CDR3 reads CASSLAIRGSGELFF. CDR3 bases: TGTGCCAGCAGCTTAGCGATTAGGGGAAGCGGGGAGCTGTTTTTT. The full variable domain, rest sourced from reference TRBV7-6 and TRBJ2-2, is GAGVSQSPRYKVTKRGQDVALRCDPISGHVSLYWYRQALGQGPEFLTYFNYEAQQDKSGLPNDRFSAERPEGSISTLTIQRTEQRDSAMYRCASSLAIRGSGELFFGEGSRLTVL.

This chain uses TRBV30 with TRBJ1-2; D unresolved. The germline CDR1 and CDR2 sequences are GTSNPN and SVGIG (reference sequence). Trimming cost V 2 bases and J 6 bases, with 13 bases left between them. There are 13 residues in the CDR3. The CDR3 sequence: CAWSPSSVNGYTF. The CDR3 nucleotides read TGTGCCTGGAGTCCTAGTTCAGTAAATGGCTACACCTTC.

This rearrangement joins TRBV4-2 to TRBJ2-3; 9 positions match TRBD2. The CDR3 is 18 residues long. J gave up 5 bases and V 2 bases, and 14 bases lay outside the gene matches. Germline V gene data show CDR1 as LGHNA and CDR2 as YNFKEQ. The DNA for the CDR3 is TGTGCCAGCAGCCAAACCGGCGCTAGCGGAGCGGGAGGAGATACGCAGTATTTT. Encoded protein: CASSQTGASGAGGDTQYF.

The CDR3 spells CASSTGLAGGPGDTQYF. CDR3 nucleotide sequence: TGTGCCAGCAGCACGGGACTAGCGGGGGGGCCGGGGGATACGCAGTATTTT. J is TRBJ2-3 and V is TRBV9, with 16 bases identical to TRBD2. CDR3 length: 17 amino acids. J lost 6 bases, V lost 4 bases, and 8 bases had no gene match. The germline CDR1 and CDR2 sequences are SGDLS and YYNGEE.

This chain joins TRBV11-1 and TRBJ1-3, with 8 positions matching TRBD1. This CDR3 region has 15 residues. Germline V gene data show CDR1 as SGHAT and CDR2 as FQDESV (reference sequence). Losses at the gene ends were 4 bases for V and 2 bases for J; bases not matched to a gene: 4. The CDR3 spells CASSSSTGAGNTIYF. In DNA form, the CDR3 reads TGTGCCAGCAGCTCATCGACAGGGGCTGGAAACACCATATATTTT.

The J gene is TRBJ2-4, the V gene TRBV2, with 7 bases fitting TRBD1. The CDR3 loop spans 13 amino acids. V was pared by 7 bases and J by 5 bases, with 5 bases of the junction left unmatched. Germline loops: CDR1 SNHLY, CDR2 FYNNEI. The CDR3 sequence is CASTQGYENIQYF. The CDR3 DNA is TGTGCCAGCACACAGGGGTACGAAAACATTCAGTACTTC.

For this clone: The sample has other DNA sequences that encode this CDR3 too. The rearrangement uses TRBV18 and TRBJ1-1; D is ambiguous. The CDR3 runs 14 residues. The V end lost 3 bases, the J end lost 1 base, and 9 bases lay between the germline ends. Germline CDR1 KGHSH, CDR2 LQKENI. The CDR3: CASSPSGENTEAFF. CDR3 DNA sequence: TGTGCCAGCTCACCCTCCGGGGAGAACACTGAAGCTTTCTTT.

V gene TRBV27 combines with J gene TRBJ1-4; no firm D call. Germline V gene data show CDR1 as MNHEY and CDR2 as SMNVEV (reference sequence). V shed 3 bases and J shed 0 bases, with 8 bases lying between them. The CDR3 has 15 amino acids. CDR3 sequence reads: CASSFSGTTNEKLFF. The CDR3 DNA is TGTGCCAGCAGTTTTTCCGGGACAACTAATGAAAAACTGTTTTTT. The whole variable domain, remainder taken from reference TRBV27 and TRBJ1-4, is EAQVTQNPRYLITVTGKKLTVTCSQNMNHEYMSWYRQDPGLGLRQIYYSMNVEVTDKGDVPEGYKVSRKEKRNFPLILESPSPNQTSLYFCASSFSGTTNEKLFFGSGTQLSVL.

The rearrangement uses TRBV5-5 and TRBJ1-1; D perhaps matches TRBD1 (5 bases). V lost 4 bases, J lost 1 base, and 14 bases lay in between. The V gene's germline CDR1 is SGHKS and CDR2 YYEKEE (reference sequence). This CDR3 contains 15 residues. The chain's CDR3 is CASSPAGHSNTEAFF. Written as DNA, the CDR3 is TGTGCCAGCAGCCCCGCAGGACATTCGAACACTGAAGCTTTCTTT.

This chain uses TRBV4-1 with TRBJ1-1; D possibly corresponds to TRBD1 (5 bases). V dropped 0 bases and J dropped 0 bases, with 20 bases sitting between them. This CDR3 is 19 amino acids long. Germline CDR1 and CDR2: MGHRA and YSYEKL. Here the CDR3 DNA reads TGCGCCAGCAGCCAAGAGGGGGGATTGACGGTGGGAATGAACACTGAAGCTTTCTTT. Protein sequence: CASSQEGGLTVGMNTEAFF.

The chain couples TRBV6-1 to TRBJ1-5, with 7 bases lining up with TRBD1. Germline CDR1 reads MNHNS; CDR2 reads SASEGT. This CDR3 is 14 amino acids long. V lost 5 bases to trimming and J lost 6 bases; unmatched junction nucleotides: 7. CDR3 protein: CASSQQGRGQPQHF. CDR3 nucleotides: TGTGCCAGCAGTCAACAGGGGCGAGGTCAGCCCCAGCATTTT.

The chain links TRBV27 to TRBJ1-1; 9 nucleotides match TRBD1. Germline trimming cut 5 bases from V and 2 bases from J; bases unmatched to any gene: 3. Germline CDR1 is MNHEY and CDR2 is SMNVEV (reference sequence). This CDR3 contains 14 residues. This CDR3 reads CASSEQGANTEAFF. CDR3 in DNA: TGTGCCAGCAGTGAACAGGGGGCCAACACTGAAGCTTTCTTT.

This chain uses TRBV5-6 with TRBJ2-5; D might be TRBD1 (5 bases). CDR1 and CDR2 from the germline V gene are SGHDT and YYEEEE. The ends were cut back, 4 bases at V and 2 bases at J, with 9 bases in the middle. The CDR3 runs to 13 residues. For the CDR3, the DNA is TGTGCCAGCAGCGGGGCGCGTCAAGAGACCCAGTACTTC. Translating it yields CASSGARQETQYF.

The J gene is TRBJ1-1, the V gene TRBV6-6; D may be TRBD1 (6 bases). The germline V and J ends were trimmed by 8 bases and 2 bases, with 9 bases remaining between them. Germline-derived CDR1 and CDR2 are MNHNY and SVGAGI (reference sequence). The CDR3 length is 12 residues. In DNA form, the CDR3 reads TGTGCCAGCCAGGGGCCAAACACTGAAGCTTTCTTT. It translates to CASQGPNTEAFF.

The chain is built from TRBV11-2 and TRBJ1-1; TRBD1 might be the D (5 bases). Germline V gene data show CDR1 as SGHAT and CDR2 as FQNNGV. With 5 bases removed from V and 8 bases from J, the gap between germline ends came to 9 bases. There are 11 residues in the CDR3. The CDR3 DNA is TGTGCCAGCAGCCCCGACAGAGAAGCTTTCTTT. Translation: CASSPDREAFF.

The CDR3 protein is CASRNEFNYGYTF. The CDR3 nucleotides are TGTGCCAGCAGGAATGAGTTTAACTATGGCTACACCTTC. The J gene is TRBJ1-2, the V gene TRBV27; D is ambiguous. Deletions cut 6 bases from V and 1 base from J, with 9 bases between. Germline V gene sequence: CDR1 MNHEY, CDR2 SMNVEV (reference sequence). The length of the CDR3 is 13 residues.

The chain recombines TRBV9 with TRBJ1-1; D remains unclear. The V gene lost 0 bases and the J gene lost 6 bases, with 15 bases spanning the gap. Germline values: CDR1 SGDLS, CDR2 YYNGEE. CDR3 length: 15 residues. The DNA of the CDR3 is TGTGCCAGCAGCGTAGAAGGGATAGGGCGGGCTGAAGCTTTCTTT. It yields the protein CASSVEGIGRAEAFF.

The V call is TRBV28, the J call TRBJ1-2; D is ambiguous. Trimming pared 6 bases from V and 5 bases from J, leaving 10 bases between. The CDR3 spans 12 residues. Germline V gives CDR1 MDHEN, CDR2 SYDVKM. CDR3 in amino acids: CASRSSGYGYTF. For the CDR3, the DNA is TGTGCCAGCAGATCTAGTGGGTATGGCTACACCTTC.

The chain couples TRBV18 to TRBJ1-2; D unresolved. The germline CDR1 and CDR2 sequences are KGHSH and LQKENI. The germline V and J ends were trimmed by 2 bases and 2 bases, with 12 bases remaining between them. There are 15 residues in the CDR3. Here the CDR3 DNA reads TGTGCCAGCTCACCAATGGGCGGGCAAAACTATGGCTACACCTTC. Translated, it gives CASSPMGGQNYGYTF.

The chain links TRBV15 to TRBJ1-6; D gene ambiguous. Per germline, CDR1 LNHNV and CDR2 YYDKDF (reference sequence). The CDR3 is 14 residues long. Trimming pared 0 bases from V and 10 bases from J, leaving 10 bases between. This CDR3 reads CATSRDISGSPLHF. CDR3 DNA: TGTGCCACCAGCAGAGATATTTCTGGCTCACCCCTCCACTTT.

This sequence joins TRBV6-6 and TRBJ1-1; 7 nucleotides align to TRBD1. The CDR3 has 14 residues. V shed 5 bases, J shed 1 base, and the junction held 4 bases outside the gene matches. Germline CDR1 reads MNHNY; CDR2 reads SVGAGI (reference sequence). CDR3 residues: CASSGTAKNTEAFF. The CDR3 DNA reads TGTGCCAGCAGTGGGACAGCCAAGAACACTGAAGCTTTCTTT.

The chain has TRBV7-2 and TRBJ1-1, with D possibly TRBD1 on 6 matching bases. The CDR3 spans 16 residues. Looked up from germline, CDR1 is SGHTA and CDR2 is FQGNSA. Trimming cost V 6 bases and J 1 base, with 18 bases left between them. CDR3 bases: TGTGCCAGCAGGCCCCCCCGGGGGGCTCGGAACACTGAAGCTTTCTTT. Encoded protein: CASRPPRGARNTEAFF.

For this clone: The germline gene is not matched at one end of the junction; a read error may be the cause. This chain uses TRBV10-3 with TRBJ2-6; perhaps TRBD1 as D (5 bases). Germline lookup yields CDR1 ENHRY and CDR2 SYGVKD. The CDR3 has 15 amino acids. CDR3 amino acids: CAISDVTTGANVLAF. CDR3 nucleotide sequence: TGTGCCATCAGTGACGTAACCACTGGGGCCAACGTCCTGGCTTTC.

This rearrangement joins TRBV9 to TRBJ2-2; 10 bases line up with TRBD1. V dropped 4 bases and J dropped 3; count of bases not matched to a gene: 6. There are 16 residues in the CDR3. Germline values: CDR1 SGDLS, CDR2 YYNGEE. CDR3 coding DNA: TGTGCCAGCAGCATAGACGGGACAGGGGACACCGGGGAGCTGTTTTTT. Amino acid sequence: CASSIDGTGDTGELFF.

The chain has TRBV4-1 and TRBJ1-1, with no clear D. Germline CDR1 and CDR2: MGHRA and YSYEKL. The CDR3 sequence is 15 residues long. V was cut by 0 bases and J by 6 bases, with 14 bases left in between. Here the CDR3 reads CASSQDPGRGSEAFF. In nucleotides, the CDR3 is TGCGCCAGCAGCCAAGATCCCGGCCGAGGATCTGAAGCTTTCTTT.